This T cell receptor (beta chain) was obtained from a study of CD8 T cells in Susac syndrome. Regarding this clonotype: Its antigen remains unknown.

A quantity of roughly 0.5 to 1 ug RNA underwent reverse transcription using random hexamers. It was immunoSEQ multiplex PCR that amplified TCR beta CDR3 across 54 Vbeta and 13 Jbeta. TCRdb reanalysed the immunoSEQ multiplex PCR reads using MiXCR and keeps one entry per CDR3 protein. The data hold 150,000 to 200,000 distinct CDR3 sequences, with approximately 94% observed a single time. Overall study results and limits: Only a relatively small number of individuals were included in the TCR sequencing and HLA analysis.

This clonotype was obtained from a human donor in good health. Material: CD4+ T cells from PBMCs.

CDR3 in DNA: TGTGCCAGCTCACCCGGGACAGACTCTGGAAACACCATATATTTT. Protein sequence: CASSPGTDSGNTIYF. V gene TRBV18 combines with J gene TRBJ1-3, with TRBD1 matching over 7 bases. Germline V gives CDR1 KGHSH, CDR2 LQKENI. J gave up 0 bases and V 3 bases, and 2 bases lay outside the gene matches. The CDR3 length is 15 residues.